One sample yielded the 14 T cell receptor beta chains listed below, sequenced in a study of graft-versus-host responses after intestinal transplantation. For these receptors, no antigen is known. This table comes from immunoSEQ multiplex PCR, and its TCRdb copy is limited to in-frame clones, with some not included. The sample lists about 92,000 clones; about 93% were seen once. The sequencing here drew on unstimulated CD8+ T cells sorted from spleen or lymph node cells, taken before intestinal transplant. The receptors were gathered from a human donor who received an intestinal transplant.

This sequence joins TRBV7-3 and TRBJ2-1; D unresolved. This CDR3 is built from 13 residues. The V gene's germline CDR1 is SGHTA and CDR2 FQGTGA. V lost 0 bases and J 6 bases, leaving 6 bases between the germline ends. The CDR3 DNA reads as TGTGCCAGCAGCTTAACAGAGCTCAATGAGCAGTTCTTC. This codes for CASSLTELNEQFF.

The chain joins TRBV27 to TRBJ2-7, with 11 bases aligning to TRBD1. From germline, CDR1 is MNHEY and CDR2 SMNVEV (reference sequence). The CDR3 has 14 amino acids. The ends lost 6 bases at V and 6 bases at J; junction bases unmatched: 7. The CDR3 DNA reads as TGTGCCAGCAGCATTGGACAGGGGGCGGGCGAGCAGTACTTC. It codes for CASSIGQGAGEQYF.

The chain joins TRBV10-2 to TRBJ1-1, with D unclear. The ends were cut back, 4 bases at V and 5 bases at J, with 8 bases in the middle. This CDR3 has 12 amino acids. Germline lookup yields CDR1 WSHSY and CDR2 SAAADI. DNA of the CDR3: TGCGCCAGCAGTGCCTATGGGACTGAAGCTTTCTTT. Residues: CASSAYGTEAFF.

This rearrangement joins TRBV6-5 to TRBJ2-7; D is possibly TRBD2 (6 bases). The germline gives CDR1 MNHEY, CDR2 SVGAGI. The CDR3 has 15 residues. V lost 6 bases to trimming and J lost 4 bases, with 19 bases between them. Written as DNA, the CDR3 is TGTGCCAGCAGAGCCGGCGCCGGGAGCAGATACGAGCAGTACTTC. Translating gives CASRAGAGSRYEQYF.

The V and J genes are TRBV4-1 and TRBJ1-1, with D perhaps matching TRBD1 (6 bases). The CDR3 is 15 residues long. The V end was cut by 2 bases, the J end by 4 bases, with 14 bases between. Germline CDR1 is MGHRA and CDR2 is YSYEKL. The CDR3 loop is CASSQPKHRATEAFF. The CDR3 DNA reads as TGCGCCAGCAGCCAACCCAAACACAGGGCCACTGAAGCTTTCTTT.

The chain employs TRBV20-1 and TRBJ2-5; D remains unclear. CDR1 and CDR2 from the germline V gene are DFQATT and SNEGSKA (reference sequence). V dropped 1 base and J dropped 11 bases, with 11 bases sitting between them. This CDR3 is built from 11 residues. CDR3 DNA: TGCAGTGCTAGAGTAGGAGTAGAGCAGTACTTC. Residues: CSARVGVEQYF.

Only one count was recorded for this clone. This chain uses TRBV11-2 with TRBJ2-5; a weak D match, TRBD2 (5 bases). The CDR3 has 15 amino acids. Per germline, CDR1 SGHAT and CDR2 FQNNGV. Trimming took off 2 bases at V and 0 bases at J, with 10 bases between the two ends. Here the CDR3 reads CASSLRGSYQETQYF. CDR3 DNA sequence: TGTGCCAGCAGCTTACGCGGGTCTTACCAAGAGACCCAGTACTTC.

To note about this clone: Other DNA sequences within the sample encode an identical CDR3. The chain joins TRBV9 to TRBJ1-5; D unclear. The ends were cut back, 2 bases at V and 0 bases at J, with 6 bases in the middle. The CDR3 is 14 amino acids. Per germline, CDR1 SGDLS and CDR2 YYNGEE. The CDR3 protein is CASSVGDSNQPQHF. The CDR3 DNA is TGTGCCAGCAGCGTGGGAGATAGCAATCAGCCCCAGCATTTT. Full variable domain (outside the CDR3, taken from reference TRBV9 and TRBJ1-5): DSGVTQTPKHLITATGQRVTLRCSPRSGDLSVYWYQQSLDQGLQFLIQYYNGEERAKGNILERFSAQQFPDLHSELNLSSLELGDSALYFCASSVGDSNQPQHFGDGTRLSIL.

CDR3 amino acids: CASSGTGGLSESPLHF. The DNA for the CDR3 is TGTGCCAGCAGCGGAACAGGGGGACTATCGGAGTCACCCCTCCACTTT. The V gene is TRBV21-1, the J gene TRBJ1-6; TRBD1 is taken as the D call from the table, unchecked against the DNA. TRBV21-1 is tagged as a pseudogene. The CDR3 totals 16 residues.

The rearrangement uses TRBV25-1 and TRBJ1-1, with a weak D call TRBD1 (5 bases). The germline V gene has CDR1 MGHDK and CDR2 SYGVNS. The V and J ends lost 11 bases and 8 bases respectively, with 15 bases between them. The CDR3 is made up of 11 amino acids. Here the CDR3 DNA reads TGTGCCTGCGGGGCTGGGGTAGAAGCTTTCTTT. This gives the protein CACGAGVEAFF.

This sequence joins TRBV19 and TRBJ1-2; possibly TRBD1 for D (6 bases). CDR3 size: 15 residues. Per germline, CDR1 LNHDA and CDR2 SQIVND (reference sequence). V was clipped by 3 bases and J by 1 base, with 12 bases between them. CDR3 protein: CASSITWTDNYGYTF. CDR3 coding DNA: TGTGCCAGTAGTATTACTTGGACAGATAACTATGGCTACACCTTC.

The count of this clone is one. The gene calls are TRBV19 and TRBJ2-1, with D perhaps assigned TRBD1 or TRBD2 (5 bases each). The germline V gene encodes CDR1 LNHDA and CDR2 SQIVND (reference sequence). V shed 8 bases and J shed 1 base, with 21 bases lying between them. This CDR3 has 17 residues. This CDR3 is CASSPVGTAYSYNEQFF. The DNA of the CDR3 is TGTGCCAGTTCCCCGGTTGGGACGGCCTATTCCTACAATGAGCAGTTCTTC.

This chain uses TRBV9 with TRBJ2-3, with 10 bases identical to TRBD2. This CDR3 contains 15 residues. V lost 6 bases to trimming and J lost 3 bases; unmatched junction nucleotides: 7. Germline V CDR1 and CDR2: SGDLS, YYNGEE. The CDR3, as DNA: TGTGCCAGCAAGCGCCCAGCGGGGGGGACAGATACGCAGTATTTT. Translated, it gives CASKRPAGGTDTQYF. The variable domain in full, completed from reference TRBV9 and TRBJ2-3, reads DSGVTQTPKHLITATGQRVTLRCSPRSGDLSVYWYQQSLDQGLQFLIQYYNGEERAKGNILERFSAQQFPDLHSELNLSSLELGDSALYFCASKRPAGGTDTQYFGPGTRLTVL.

V and J are TRBV7-3 and TRBJ2-3; 7 bases line up with TRBD1. The CDR3 length is 17 residues. Germline lookup yields CDR1 SGHTA and CDR2 FQGTGA. The V segment lost 4 bases and the J segment 1 base; nucleotides outside the gene matches: 11. In nucleotides, the CDR3 is TGTGCCAGCAGCTCCCAATACAGGGGATGGGGCACAGATACGCAGTATTTT. It encodes CASSSQYRGWGTDTQYF.